This T cell receptor beta chain was sequenced in a study of long-term antiretroviral therapy in people with HIV (dated by TCRdb to about 2022). General notes on the study: Collection of the earliest samples took place about a decade ahead of the 2015 WHO recommendation for immediate ART, at a time when ART was typically delayed until CD4 counts fell. A total of around 190 cryopreserved PBMC samples came from a few dozen adults with confirmed HIV infection and were collected serially over a mean of roughly six years (range 1-12). Test extractions of a monoclonal T-cell line alongside fewer than 40 polyclonal samples showed no cross-contamination during QIAcube processing. Whether ART initiation and durable HIV suppression were associated with changes in peripheral blood TRB repertoire composition and diversity was tested in a retrospective serial study. About 35% of the 30 participants with HIV were female. On the study overall, not on this receptor specifically: Because pre-ART samples had limited cell numbers, unsorted PBMC were profiled rather than sorted CD4+ and CD8+ T cells. Compared with controls, HIV repertoires had narrower CDR3 length ranges, and the network structure pointed to an antigen-experienced repertoire that shifted only slightly toward naive after ART. Samples dated from the mid-2000s to the late 2010s, and the ART regimens used may be less effective than current ones. Since PBMC availability was limited, sequencing covered only the TCR beta chain, with no alpha chain pairing. Starting ART was linked to a significant rise in TRB diversity, yet even after long-term ART the diversity remained significantly lower than in transplant donor controls. At every time point, the repertoire was dominated by expanded TRB clones first identified before ART initiation, although this dominance fluctuated and, in many PLHIV, declined after ART. Inferences about post-ART repertoire changes are limited because no data were available on ART adherence, viral resistance or therapy changes.

Comments on this clone: Its recognized antigen is unknown. No much larger clonotype is one base removed from it; base qualities were not supplied.

Inclusion was restricted to participants for whom at least one PBMC sample before ART initiation and at least two post-ART samples were available. Treatment was received in the United States of America by all participants with HIV. Before DNA extraction, cryopreserved samples of about 0.95-10 million PBMC were thawed and washed. At the time of the earliest PBMC sample, participants with HIV were aged between roughly 20 and 60 years. Per participant, PBMC samples came from 1-4 timepoints prior to ART initiation and 2-8 timepoints following ART initiation, for a median of 7 samples. Serial HIV viral load, CD4+ T-cell count, ART history and demographic data were obtained for every participant. Using a Qiagen kit on a QIAcube, genomic DNA was extracted from unsorted PBMC, with samples processed in batches of 12. Based on the germline V gene, the CDR1 and CDR2 sequences are KGHSH and LQKENI. Spanning cysteine to phenylalanine, the CDR3 consists of 15 amino acids. Just CDR3 DNA is preserved here, 45 bases in frame from base 1. V drops 2 bases and J drops 2 bases, leaving 7 bases in between.

The immunoSEQ hsTCRB v3.0 assay was used at survey level resolution to sequence the TRB variable region. The target sequencing depth for TRB was roughly 35,000-55,000 T-cell genomes per sample. An Illumina MiSeq with a v3 150-cycle kit was used to sequence the pooled TRB libraries. Per the source publication's procedure: Repertoire analysis ran in R within a reproducible Nextflow workflow covering QC, data transformation and analysis. Custom analyses were implemented in LymphoSeq2, an R package for AIRR-Seq data exploration. Four samples yielding fewer than 5000 total TRB sequences were excluded, leaving around 190 analyzed HIV repertoires. Among the approximately 190 retained HIV repertoires, 55 to 65 were collected before ART initiation and 120 to 140 after ART initiation. Repertoires were downsampled to 5000 TRB nucleotide sequences, and summary statistics were averaged over 100 downsampling iterations. The analysis kept only TRB sequences whose CDR3 regions were at least seven amino acids long. A Shannon entropy-derived clonality score and the Gini coefficient were used to measure diversity. In the repertoire networks, any two of the top 5000 CDR3 amino acid sequences were connected whenever the two sequences differed by an edit distance of one. GLIPH2 predicted antigen specificity groups and MHC restriction for TRB CDR3 amino acid sequences. To flag known CMV, EBV, HIV or tissue antigen associations, CDR3 amino acid sequences were matched against VDJdb and McPAS-TCR. Pre-ART, post-ART and control groups were compared with Wilcoxon signed-rank tests and Holm-Bonferroni correction. Drawn from immuneACCESS, this table holds only the in-frame rearrangements with V and J called that TCRdb kept. Clones are partly lost; checked studies trace under half to an unresolved V gene and leave the rest unexplained. V, J and clone size reflect that table, while D and trimming were determined from the DNA. The sample yields tens of thousands of clones; approximately 89% were counted once. Roughly 5% of the sample comes from the top ten.

The sample here was unsorted PBMCs, taken 0.1 years before starting antiretroviral therapy. The sequence came from a woman in her forties or fifties with HIV. Recombination connected TRBV18 to TRBJ1-6; the D gene lacks a confident call. The DNA reads TGTGCCAGCTCACCAGCGCCCGCCTATAATTCACCCCTCCACTTT. This encodes CASSPAPAYNSPLHF.